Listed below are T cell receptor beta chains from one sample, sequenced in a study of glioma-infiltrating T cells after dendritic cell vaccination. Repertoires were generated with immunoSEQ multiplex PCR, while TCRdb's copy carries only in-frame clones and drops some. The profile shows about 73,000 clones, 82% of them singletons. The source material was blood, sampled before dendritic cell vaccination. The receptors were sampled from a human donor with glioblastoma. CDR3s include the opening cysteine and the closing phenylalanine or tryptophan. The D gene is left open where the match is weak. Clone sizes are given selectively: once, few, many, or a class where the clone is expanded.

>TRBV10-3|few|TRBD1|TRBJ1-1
TGTGCCAGCAGTACACAGGGGCCACACACTGAAGCTTTCTTT
CASSTQGPHTEAFF
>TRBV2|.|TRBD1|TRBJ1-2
TGTGCCAGCAGCCCCAGACAGGGTTGGTATGGCTACACCTTC
CASSPRQGWYGYTF
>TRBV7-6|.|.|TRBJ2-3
TGTGCCAGCAGCTTAGGCGGCACAGATACGCAGTATTTT
CASSLGGTDTQYF
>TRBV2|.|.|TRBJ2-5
TGTGCCAGCAGTGAAGCGCTTCTACAAGAGACCCAGTACTTC
CASSEALLQETQYF
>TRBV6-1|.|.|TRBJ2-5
TGTGCCAGCAGTGAAGGAGGGTTAGCGGAAGAGACCCAGTACTTC
CASSEGGLAEETQYF
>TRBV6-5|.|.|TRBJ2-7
TGTGCCAGCAGTTACTCGCGGACACCCCACACCTACGAGCAGTACTTC
CASSYSRTPHTYEQYF
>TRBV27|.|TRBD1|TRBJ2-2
TGTGCCAGCAATTACAGGGGGCGAACCGGGGAGCTGTTTTTT
CASNYRGRTGELFF
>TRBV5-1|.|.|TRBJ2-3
TGCGCCAGCAGCTTGGCAACTAGCACAGATACGCAGTATTTT
CASSLATSTDTQYF
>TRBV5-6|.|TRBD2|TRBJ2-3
TGTGCCAGCAGCCGAGACACGACTAGCGTGAGCACAGATACGCAGTATTTT
CASSRDTTSVSTDTQYF
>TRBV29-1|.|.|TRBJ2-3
TGCAGCGTTGAACAGGCAGGGGTCTTCACAGATACGCAGTATTTT
CSVEQAGVFTDTQYF
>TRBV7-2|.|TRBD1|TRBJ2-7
TGTGCCAGCAGGCCCCCGGGACAGGGGATTATGTACGAGCAGTACTTC
CASRPPGQGIMYEQYF
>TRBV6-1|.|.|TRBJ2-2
TGTGCCAGCAGTGAAGGCGCTGCGAACACCGGGGAGCTGTTTTTT
CASSEGAANTGELFF
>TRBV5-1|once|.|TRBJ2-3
TGCGCCAGCAGCTTAATGACAGGAACAAACACAGATACGCAGTATTTT
CASSLMTGTNTDTQYF
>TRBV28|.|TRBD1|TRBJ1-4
TGTGCCAGCAGTTTATCGTCAGGGGGCATTGAAAAACTGTTTTTT
CASSLSSGGIEKLFF
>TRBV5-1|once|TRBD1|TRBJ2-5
TGCGCCAGCAGCTCTACGTCCCCGACAGGGGTCCCACAAGAGACCCAGTACTTC
CASSSTSPTGVPQETQYF
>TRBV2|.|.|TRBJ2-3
TGTGCCAGCAACAGGGATAGCACAGATACGCAGTATTTT
CASNRDSTDTQYF
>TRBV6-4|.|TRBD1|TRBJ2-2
TGTGCCAGCAGTGAGGGACAGGACACCGGGGAGCTGTTTTTT
CASSEGQDTGELFF
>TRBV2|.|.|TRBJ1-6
TGTGCCAGCAGCGTAAACCCGAGCTCCTATAATTCACCCCTCCACTTT
CASSVNPSSYNSPLHF
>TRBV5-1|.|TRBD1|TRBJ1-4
TGCGCCAGCAGCTTGGACGGGACAGCAGAAGGAAAACTGTTTTTT
CASSLDGTAEGKLFF
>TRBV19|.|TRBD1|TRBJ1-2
TGTGCCAGTAGCACGGACAGGCAGAACTATGGCTACACCTTC
CASSTDRQNYGYTF
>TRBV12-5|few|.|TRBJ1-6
TGTGCTAGTGGTACCCTGAGAGGCGCGGGGAGGTCACCCCTCCACTTT
CASGTLRGAGRSPLHF
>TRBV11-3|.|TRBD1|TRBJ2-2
TGTGCCAGCAGCTTGGGAGGATCACAGGGGGCAACCGGGGAGCTGTTTTTT
CASSLGGSQGATGELFF
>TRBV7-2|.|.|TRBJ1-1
TGTGCCAGCAGCCCTCAGATGAACACTGAAGCTTTCTTT
CASSPQMNTEAFF
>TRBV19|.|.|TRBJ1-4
TGTGCCAGTAGTACCCGGGTCCCAAATGAAAAACTGTTTTTT
CASSTRVPNEKLFF
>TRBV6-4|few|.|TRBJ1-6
TGTGCCAGCAGTGAGGGCAGCAATTCACCCCTCCACTTT
CASSEGSNSPLHF
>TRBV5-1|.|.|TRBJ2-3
TGCGCCAGCAGCTTGTCGATAATAGAGGACACAGATACGCAGTATTTT
CASSLSIIEDTDTQYF
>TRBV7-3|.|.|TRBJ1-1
TGTGCCAGCAGCTTATCGGGGGACTGGGGTACTGAAGCTTTCTTT
CASSLSGDWGTEAFF
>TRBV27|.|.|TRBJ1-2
TGTGCCAGCAAGGGGACTTCTACTAACTATGGCTACACCTTC
CASKGTSTNYGYTF
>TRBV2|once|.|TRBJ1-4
TGTGCCAGCAGTGAAGCGTATGGAGGGGTTAATGAAAAACTGTTTTTT
CASSEAYGGVNEKLFF
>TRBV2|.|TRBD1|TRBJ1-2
TGTGCCAGCATCTTTGGGAGACAGGGGGCGCATGGTGGCTACACCTTC
CASIFGRQGAHGGYTF
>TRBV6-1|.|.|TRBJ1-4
TGTGCCAGCTCCTATGCAACTAATGAAAAACTGTTTTTT
CASSYATNEKLFF
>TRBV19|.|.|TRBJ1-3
TGTGCCAGTAGTTCCGGACAGACGAAGGCTAGAAACACCATATATTTT
CASSSGQTKARNTIYF
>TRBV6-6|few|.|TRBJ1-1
TGTGCCAGCAGTAAGGCAGACAAGAACACTGAAGCTTTCTTT
CASSKADKNTEAFF
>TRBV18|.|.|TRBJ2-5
TGTGCCAGCTTACCCATCGGCGGTGAGACCCAGTACTTC
CASLPIGGETQYF
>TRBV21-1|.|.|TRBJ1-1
TGTGCCAGCAGCTCCCCGTATGCTTTCTTT
CASSSPYAFF
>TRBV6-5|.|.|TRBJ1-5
TGTGCCAGCAGTTACTCAGGGGGACATCAGCCCCAGCATTTT
CASSYSGGHQPQHF
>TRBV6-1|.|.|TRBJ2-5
TGTGCCAGCAGTATCGGCAGGGCCCAAGAGACCCAGTACTTC
CASSIGRAQETQYF
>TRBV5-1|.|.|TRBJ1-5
TGCGCCAGCAGCTTGGAACAGGGTCGCAATCAGCCCCAGCATTTT
CASSLEQGRNQPQHF
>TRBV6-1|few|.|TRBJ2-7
TGTGCCAGTGACTCATTTACCTACGAGCAGTACTTC
CASDSFTYEQYF
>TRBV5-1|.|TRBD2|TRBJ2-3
TGCGCCAGCAGGAGCGGGATCTCTAGCACAGATACGCAGTATTTT
CASRSGISSTDTQYF
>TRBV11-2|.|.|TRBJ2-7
TGTGCCAGCAGATCTTTTTACGAGCAGTACTTC
CASRSFYEQYF
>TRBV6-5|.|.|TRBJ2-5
TGTGCCAGCAGTTACTCGAAGACAACAGGGCAAGAGACCCAGTACTTC
CASSYSKTTGQETQYF
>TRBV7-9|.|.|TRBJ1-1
TGTGCCAGCAGCTCCCTAATAATGAACACTGAAGCTTTCTTT
CASSSLIMNTEAFF
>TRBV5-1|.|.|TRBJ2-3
TGCGCCAGCAGCTTGGGACTAGAAGCAGATACGCAGTATTTT
CASSLGLEADTQYF
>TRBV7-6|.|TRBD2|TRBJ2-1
TGTGCCAGCAGCTCCGTAGCGGGACTAAGCTCCTACAATGAGCAGTTCTTC
CASSSVAGLSSYNEQFF
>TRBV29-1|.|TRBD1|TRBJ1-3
TGCAGCGTTGAAAGGGACAGAAACCTCTCTGGAAACACCATATATTTT
CSVERDRNLSGNTIYF
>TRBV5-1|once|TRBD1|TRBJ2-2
TGCGCCAGCAGCCCAGGGGGCGCGACCGGGGAGCTGTTTTTT
CASSPGGATGELFF
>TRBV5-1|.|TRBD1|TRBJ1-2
TGCGCCAGCAGTGGGGAAGGGGGCGGCTATGGCTACACCTTC
CASSGEGGGYGYTF
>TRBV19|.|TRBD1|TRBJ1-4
TGTGCCAGTAGCCCCCACGGACAGGGTAGTAAGGAAAAACTGTTTTTT
CASSPHGQGSKEKLFF
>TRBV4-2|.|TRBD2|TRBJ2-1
TGTGCCAGCAGCCAAGGGGCTAGCGGGACCCAGGAGCAGTTCTTC
CASSQGASGTQEQFF
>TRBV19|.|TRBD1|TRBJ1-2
TGTGCCAGTAGTATATGGACAGGGGCCCCGTCGGGGGGCTACACCTTC
CASSIWTGAPSGGYTF